This TCR beta chain derives from a study of T cell responses to AZD1222 COVID-19 vaccine. Study-level background: Second-dose intervals near 4 or 12 weeks were combined.

Broader study findings: All repertoire sampling was performed exclusively after the peak T cell response. Recipients of AZD1222 seropositive at baseline numbered only 5 or 6. Across spike, vaccine-associated CD4 TCRs were found, dominant at 160-218 and 743-854.

A remark on this clone: No antigen is known for it.

TCRdb's copy holds only in-frame clones and misses some; the assay was immunoSEQ multiplex PCR. The sample has approximately 50,000 clones; roughly 88% are singletons. The germline gives CDR1 MNHEY, CDR2 SMNVEV (reference sequence). The CDR3 runs to 12 residues. Trimming took 8 bases from V and 3 from J, leaving 8 bases between them. This specimen consisted of peripheral blood, obtained on day 0 of AZD1222 vaccination. The sequence was obtained from an adult in good health. V usage is TRBV27 and J usage is TRBJ2-4, with D maybe TRBD2 (6 bases). The CDR3 bases are TGTGCCAGCGGGGGAGGCAAAAACATTCAGTACTTC. It codes for CASGGGKNIQYF.